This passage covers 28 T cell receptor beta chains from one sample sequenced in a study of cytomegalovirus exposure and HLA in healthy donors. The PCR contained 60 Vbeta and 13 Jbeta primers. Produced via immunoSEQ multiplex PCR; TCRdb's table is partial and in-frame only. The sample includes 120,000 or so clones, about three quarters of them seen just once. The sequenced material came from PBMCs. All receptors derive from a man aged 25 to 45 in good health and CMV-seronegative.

The CDR3 nucleotides are TGTGCCAGTACCGGCCAGGGGGACACTGAAGCTTTCTTT. It yields the protein CASTGQGDTEAFF. The genes are TRBV19 and TRBJ1-1, with 7 bases matching TRBD1. CDR3 length equals 13 residues. Germline V gene lookup returns CDR1 LNHDA and CDR2 SQIVND (reference sequence). V was clipped by 7 bases and J by 3 bases; unmatched bases: 5. Full variable domain (missing parts from reference TRBV19 and TRBJ1-1): DGGITQSPKYLFRKEGQNVTLSCEQNLNHDAMYWYRQDPGQGLRLIYYSQIVNDFQKGDIAEGYSVSREKKESFPLTVTSAQKNPTAFYLCASTGQGDTEAFFGQGTRLTVV.

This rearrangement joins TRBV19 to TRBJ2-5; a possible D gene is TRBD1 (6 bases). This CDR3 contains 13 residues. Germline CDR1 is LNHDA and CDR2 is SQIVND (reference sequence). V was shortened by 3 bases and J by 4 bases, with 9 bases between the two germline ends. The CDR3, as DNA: TGTGCCAGTAGTATGGGCAGGGGAGAGACCCAGTACTTC. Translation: CASSMGRGETQYF.

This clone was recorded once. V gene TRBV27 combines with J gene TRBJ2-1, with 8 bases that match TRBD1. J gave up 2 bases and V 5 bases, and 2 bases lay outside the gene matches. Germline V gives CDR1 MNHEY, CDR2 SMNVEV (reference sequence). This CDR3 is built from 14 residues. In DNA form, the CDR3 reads TGTGCCAGCAGTACAGGGGGTGCCTACAATGAGCAGTTCTTC. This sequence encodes CASSTGGAYNEQFF.

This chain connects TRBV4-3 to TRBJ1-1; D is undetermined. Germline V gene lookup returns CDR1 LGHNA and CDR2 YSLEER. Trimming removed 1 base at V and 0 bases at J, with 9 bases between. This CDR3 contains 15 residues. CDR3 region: CASSQARSVNTEAFF. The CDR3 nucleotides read TGCGCCAGCAGCCAAGCCAGATCAGTGAACACTGAAGCTTTCTTT.

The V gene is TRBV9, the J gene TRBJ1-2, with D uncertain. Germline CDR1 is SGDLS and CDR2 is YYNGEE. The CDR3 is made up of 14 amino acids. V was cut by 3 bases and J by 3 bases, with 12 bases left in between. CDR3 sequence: CASSAQTGDYGYTF. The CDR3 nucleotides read TGTGCCAGCAGCGCCCAGACGGGAGACTATGGCTACACCTTC.

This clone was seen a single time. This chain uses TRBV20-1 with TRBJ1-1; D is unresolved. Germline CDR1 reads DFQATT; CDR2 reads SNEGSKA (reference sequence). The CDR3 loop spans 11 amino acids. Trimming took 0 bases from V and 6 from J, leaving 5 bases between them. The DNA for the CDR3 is TGCAGTGCTAGAGACGAGGCTGAAGCTTTCTTT. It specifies CSARDEAEAFF.

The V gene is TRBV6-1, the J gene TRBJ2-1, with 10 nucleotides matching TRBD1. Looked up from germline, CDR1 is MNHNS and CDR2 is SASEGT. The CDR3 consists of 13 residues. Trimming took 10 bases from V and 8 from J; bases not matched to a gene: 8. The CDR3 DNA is TGTGCCATCGGTGGGGACAGGGGTGATGAGCAGTTCTTC. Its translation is CAIGGDRGDEQFF.

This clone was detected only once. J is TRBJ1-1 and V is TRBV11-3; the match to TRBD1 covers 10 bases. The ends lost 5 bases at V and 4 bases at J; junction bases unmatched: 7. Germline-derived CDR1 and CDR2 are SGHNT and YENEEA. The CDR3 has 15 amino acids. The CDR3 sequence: CASSLRTGGSTEAFF. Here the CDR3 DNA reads TGTGCCAGCAGCCTCCGGACAGGGGGATCCACTGAAGCTTTCTTT.

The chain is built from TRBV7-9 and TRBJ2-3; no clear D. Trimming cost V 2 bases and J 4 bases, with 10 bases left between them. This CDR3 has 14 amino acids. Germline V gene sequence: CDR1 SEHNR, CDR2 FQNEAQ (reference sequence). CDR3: CASSLMITADTQYF. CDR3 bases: TGTGCCAGCAGCTTAATGATTACGGCAGATACGCAGTATTTT.

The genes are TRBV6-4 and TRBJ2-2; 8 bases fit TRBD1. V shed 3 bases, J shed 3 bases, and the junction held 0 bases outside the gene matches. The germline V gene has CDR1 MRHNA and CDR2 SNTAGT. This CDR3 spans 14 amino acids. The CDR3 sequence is CASSEDRDTGELFF. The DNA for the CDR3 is TGTGCCAGCAGTGAGGACAGGGACACCGGGGAGCTGTTTTTT.

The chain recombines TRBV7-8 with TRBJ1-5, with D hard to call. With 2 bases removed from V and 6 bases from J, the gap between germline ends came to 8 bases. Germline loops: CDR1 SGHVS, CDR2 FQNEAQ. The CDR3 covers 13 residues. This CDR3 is CASSLPGIQPQHF. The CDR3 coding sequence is TGTGCCAGCAGCTTACCGGGGATTCAGCCCCAGCATTTT. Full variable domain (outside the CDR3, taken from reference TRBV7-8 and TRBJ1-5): GAGVSQSPRYKVAKRGQDVALRCDPISGHVSLFWYQQALGQGPEFLTYFQNEAQLDKSGLPSDRFFAERPEGSVSTLKIQRTQQEDSAVYLCASSLPGIQPQHFGDGTRLSIL.

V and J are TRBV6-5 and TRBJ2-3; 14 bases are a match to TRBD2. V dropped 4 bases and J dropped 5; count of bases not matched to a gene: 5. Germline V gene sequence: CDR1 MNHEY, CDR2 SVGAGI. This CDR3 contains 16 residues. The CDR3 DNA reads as TGTGCCAGCAGTTTCGGACTAGCGGGAGGTGAAGATACGCAGTATTTT. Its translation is CASSFGLAGGEDTQYF.

In DNA, the CDR3 is TGTGCCAGTAGCGATGACAGGGCCTACCAAGAGACCCAGTACTTC. Its translation is CASSDDRAYQETQYF. The rearrangement uses TRBV19 and TRBJ2-5; TRBD1 agrees at 7 bases. The CDR3 has 15 residues. After removal of 6 bases from V and 0 bases from J, the junction contained 7 bases not matched to a gene. Germline CDR1 LNHDA, CDR2 SQIVND (reference sequence).

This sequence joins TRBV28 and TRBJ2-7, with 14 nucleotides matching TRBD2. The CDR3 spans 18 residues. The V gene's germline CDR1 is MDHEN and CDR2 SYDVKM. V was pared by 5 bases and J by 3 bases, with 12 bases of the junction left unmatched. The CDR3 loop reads CASSKKGLAGASIYEQYF. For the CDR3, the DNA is TGTGCCAGCAGTAAGAAGGGACTAGCGGGAGCTTCGATCTACGAGCAGTACTTC.

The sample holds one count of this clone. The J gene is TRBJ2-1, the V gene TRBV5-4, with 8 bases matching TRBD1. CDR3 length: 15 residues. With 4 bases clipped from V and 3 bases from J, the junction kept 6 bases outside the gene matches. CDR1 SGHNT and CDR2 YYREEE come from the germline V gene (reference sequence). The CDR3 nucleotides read TGTGCCAGCAGCCGCGGACAGGGAGGCTACAATGAGCAGTTCTTC. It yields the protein CASSRGQGGYNEQFF.

The CDR3 DNA follows: TGTGCCAGCAGGGGACAGTACGTGAATTCACCCCTCCACTTT. It yields the protein CASRGQYVNSPLHF. The chain is built from TRBV5-4 and TRBJ1-6; 7 bases align to TRBD1. The CDR3 covers 14 residues. Trimming removed 5 bases from V and 7 bases from J; junction bases left unmatched: 6. Germline lookup yields CDR1 SGHNT and CDR2 YYREEE (reference sequence).

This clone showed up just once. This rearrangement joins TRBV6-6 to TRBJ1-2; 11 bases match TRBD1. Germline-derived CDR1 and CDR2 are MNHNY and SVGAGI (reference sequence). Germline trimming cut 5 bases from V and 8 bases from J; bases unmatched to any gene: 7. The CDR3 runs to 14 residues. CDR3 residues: CASSLGQGGGGYTF. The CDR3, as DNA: TGTGCCAGCAGTCTGGGACAGGGGGGAGGAGGCTACACCTTC.

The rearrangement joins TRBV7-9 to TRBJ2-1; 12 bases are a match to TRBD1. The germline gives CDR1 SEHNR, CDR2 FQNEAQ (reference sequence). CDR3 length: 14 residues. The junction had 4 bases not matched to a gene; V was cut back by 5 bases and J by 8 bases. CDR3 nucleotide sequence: TGTGCCAGCAGCCGGGGACAGGGGGCACATGAGCAGTTCTTC. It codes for CASSRGQGAHEQFF. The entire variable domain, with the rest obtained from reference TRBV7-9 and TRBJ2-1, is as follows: DTGVSQNPRHKITKRGQNVTFRCDPISEHNRLYWYRQTLGQGPEFLTYFQNEAQLEKSRLLSDRFSAERPKGSFSTLEIQRTEQGDSAMYLCASSRGQGAHEQFFGPGTRLTVL.

The CDR3 is CASSPYTDTQYF. CDR3 nucleotides: TGTGCCAGCAGTCCGTACACAGATACGCAGTATTTT. The gene calls are TRBV27 and TRBJ2-3; no clear D. The CDR3 sequence is 12 residues long. Trimming pared 5 bases from V and 2 bases from J, leaving 5 bases between. Germline lookup yields CDR1 MNHEY and CDR2 SMNVEV (reference sequence).

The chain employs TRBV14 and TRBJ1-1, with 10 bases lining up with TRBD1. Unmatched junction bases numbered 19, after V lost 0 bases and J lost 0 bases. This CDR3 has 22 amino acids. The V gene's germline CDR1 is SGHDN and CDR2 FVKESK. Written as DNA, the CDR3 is TGTGCCAGCAGCCAAGACGAGGCGGGGACAGGGGAAGGGTGGATATTGAACACTGAAGCTTTCTTT. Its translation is CASSQDEAGTGEGWILNTEAFF.

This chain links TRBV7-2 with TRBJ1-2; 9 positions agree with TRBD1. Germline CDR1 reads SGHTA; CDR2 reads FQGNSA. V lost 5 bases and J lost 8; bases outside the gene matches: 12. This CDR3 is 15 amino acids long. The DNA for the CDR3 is TGTGCCAGCAGCGTAGACAGGGGGAGAAGTAACGGCTACACCTTC. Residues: CASSVDRGRSNGYTF.

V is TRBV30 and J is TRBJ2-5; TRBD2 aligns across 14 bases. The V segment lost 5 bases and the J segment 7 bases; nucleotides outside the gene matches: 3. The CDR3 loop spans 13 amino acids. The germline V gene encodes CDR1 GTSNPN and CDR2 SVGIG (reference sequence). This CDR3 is CAWQGTSGRTQYF. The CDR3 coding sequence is TGTGCCTGGCAGGGGACTAGCGGGAGGACCCAGTACTTC.

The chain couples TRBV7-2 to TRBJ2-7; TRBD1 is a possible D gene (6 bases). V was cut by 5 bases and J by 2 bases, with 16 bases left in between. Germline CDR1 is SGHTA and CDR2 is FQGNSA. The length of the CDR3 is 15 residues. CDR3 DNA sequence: TGTGCCAGCAGCCTTTCCGGGACACTCGCCTACGAGCAGTACTTC. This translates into CASSLSGTLAYEQYF.

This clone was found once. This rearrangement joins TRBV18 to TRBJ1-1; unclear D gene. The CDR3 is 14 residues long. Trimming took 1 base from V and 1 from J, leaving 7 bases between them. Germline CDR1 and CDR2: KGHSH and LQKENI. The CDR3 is CASSPQGENTEAFF. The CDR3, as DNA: TGTGCCAGCTCACCACAGGGAGAGAACACTGAAGCTTTCTTT.

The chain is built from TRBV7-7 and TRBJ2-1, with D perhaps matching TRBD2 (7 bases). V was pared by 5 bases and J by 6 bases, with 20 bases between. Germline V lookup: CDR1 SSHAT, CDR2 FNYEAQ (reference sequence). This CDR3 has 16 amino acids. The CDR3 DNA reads TGTGCCAGCAGCCCAAAGGGAGGGGGGCCGGCCAATGAGCAGTTCTTC. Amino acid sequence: CASSPKGGGPANEQFF.

CDR3 DNA: TGCAGCTTTGGCCCTCGGGGGAACACTGAAGCTTTCTTT. It specifies CSFGPRGNTEAFF. V gene TRBV29-1 combines with J gene TRBJ1-1; no reliable D call. There are 13 residues in the CDR3. The ends were cut back, 8 bases at V and 1 base at J, with 14 bases in the middle. Germline CDR1 is SQVTM and CDR2 is ANQGSEA. The whole variable domain, remainder taken from reference TRBV29-1 and TRBJ1-1, is SAVISQKPSRDICQRGTSLTIQCQVDSQVTMMFWYRQQPGQSLTLIATANQGSEATYESGFVIDKFPISRPNLTFSTLTVSNMSPEDSSIYLCSFGPRGNTEAFFGQGTRLTVV.

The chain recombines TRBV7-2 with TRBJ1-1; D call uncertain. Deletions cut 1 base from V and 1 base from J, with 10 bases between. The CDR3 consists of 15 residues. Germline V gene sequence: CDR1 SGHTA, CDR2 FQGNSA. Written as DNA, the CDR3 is TGTGCCAGCAGCTTAGAACCGGTCTCGAACACTGAAGCTTTCTTT. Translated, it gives CASSLEPVSNTEAFF. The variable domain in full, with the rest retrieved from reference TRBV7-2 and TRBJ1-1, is GAGVSQSPSNKVTEKGKDVELRCDPISGHTALYWYRQSLGQGLEFLIYFQGNSAPDKSGLPSDRFSAERTGGSVSTLTIQRTQQEDSAVYLCASSLEPVSNTEAFFGQGTRLTVV.

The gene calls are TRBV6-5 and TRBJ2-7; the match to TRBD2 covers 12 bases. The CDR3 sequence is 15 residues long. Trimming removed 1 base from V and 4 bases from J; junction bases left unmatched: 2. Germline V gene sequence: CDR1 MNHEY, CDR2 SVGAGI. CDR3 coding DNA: TGTGCCAGCAGTTACTTCGGGACTAGCGGGTACGAGCAGTACTTC. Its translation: CASSYFGTSGYEQYF.